This T cell receptor (beta chain) was sequenced for a study of blood T cell repertoires in COVID-19. Assay used: immunoSEQ multiplex PCR; TCRdb lists only in-frame clones, some missing. This sample has approximately 110,000 clones, with roughly four fifths found just once. Germline V gives CDR1 MNHEY, CDR2 SVGAGI. The V and J ends lost 0 bases and 9 bases, in that order; junction bases with no gene match: 2. This CDR3 comprises 13 residues. The sequenced material came from peripheral blood. The V and J genes are TRBV6-5 and TRBJ2-1; TRBD2 matches 7 bases. The TCR comes from an elderly woman with acute or convalescent COVID-19. CDR3 nucleotide sequence: TGTGCCAGCAGTTACTCGTGGGGGGGTGAGCAGTTCTTC. Protein product: CASSYSWGGEQFF.